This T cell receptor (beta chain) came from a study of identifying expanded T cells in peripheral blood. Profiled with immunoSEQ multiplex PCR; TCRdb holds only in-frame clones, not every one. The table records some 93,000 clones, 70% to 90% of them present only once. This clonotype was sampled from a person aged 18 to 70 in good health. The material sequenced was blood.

The CDR3 DNA follows: TGTGCCAGCCGGGACAGGGGATTACAGCCCCAGCATTTT. It specifies CASRDRGLQPQHF. The genes are TRBV2 and TRBJ1-5, with 10 bases that match TRBD1. The trim removed 8 bases at V and 7 bases at J, leaving 5 bases unmatched. This CDR3 is built from 13 residues. The germline gives CDR1 SNHLY, CDR2 FYNNEI.